One sample yielded the 30 T cell receptor beta chains listed below, sequenced in a study of T cell repertoires in cytomegalovirus infection. MiXCR was run by TCRdb on the reads, yielding one entry per CDR3 protein. Of hundreds of thousands of distinct CDR3 sequences listed, approximately 33% are singletons. Their specific antigens are unknown. The sample here was cultured PBMCs, taken from culture after CMV antigen stimulation. The receptors were gathered from a human donor in good health (CMV status not recorded). Some clones in this sample may be carry-over from other donors' samples.

The V and J genes are TRBV20-1 and TRBJ2-1, with 8 bases fitting TRBD1. Germline CDR1 reads DFQATT; CDR2 reads SNEGSKA (reference sequence). Trimming took 3 bases from V and 8 from J; bases not matched to a gene: 3. This CDR3 comprises 12 residues. CDR3 sequence: CSASTGGDEQFF. CDR3 DNA: TGCAGTGCTAGTACAGGGGGAGATGAGCAGTTCTTC.

With respect to this clonotype: It may be a read error: a sequence one base away is much more abundant. The J gene is TRBJ1-1, the V gene TRBV6-8; D gene uncertain. The germline V gene has CDR1 MNHGY and CDR2 SAAAGT. V was trimmed by 2 bases and J by 7 bases, leaving 11 bases between them. The CDR3 loop spans 13 amino acids. The CDR3 sequence: CASSYRDSNEAFF. The CDR3 DNA sequence: TGTGCCAGCAGTTACAGGGATTCCAATGAAGCTTTCTTT.

This clonotype was seen more than once but under ten times. The V gene is TRBV4-1, the J gene TRBJ1-1, with TRBD1 identical over 8 bases. J lost 1 base, V lost 1 base, and 5 bases had no gene match. CDR1 is MGHRA, CDR2 YSYEKL, per germline. The CDR3 runs to 16 residues. The CDR3 sequence: CASSQGVTGGNTEAFF. In nucleotides, the CDR3 is TGCGCCAGCAGCCAAGGGGTCACAGGGGGGAACACTGAAGCTTTCTTT.

This clonotype has at least ten counts. The chain combines TRBV11-2 with TRBJ2-3; 12 bases match TRBD2. Germline V gene lookup returns CDR1 SGHAT and CDR2 FQNNGV. The CDR3 length is 16 residues. Trimming took 5 bases from V and 7 from J; bases not matched to a gene: 10. Written as DNA, the CDR3 is TGTGCCAGCAGCATCGGGACTAGCGGGCCCATGAATACGCAGTATTTT. Protein: CASSIGTSGPMNTQYF.

The V gene is TRBV2, the J gene TRBJ2-7; D remains unclear. The CDR3 loop spans 17 amino acids. Germline CDR1 reads SNHLY; CDR2 reads FYNNEI. Trimming took 5 bases from V and 0 from J, leaving 20 bases between them. The DNA for the CDR3 is TGTGCCAGCAGTCAGTCTCTTGGACCGATGCTCTCCTACGAGCAGTACTTC. Protein sequence: CASSQSLGPMLSYEQYF. Supplemented by reference TRBV2 and TRBJ2-7, the full variable domain reads EPEVTQTPSHQVTQMGQEVILRCVPISNHLYFYWYRQILGQKVEFLVSFYNNEISEKSEIFDDQFSVERPDGSNFTLKIRSTKLEDSAMYFCASSQSLGPMLSYEQYFGPGTRLTVT.

The CDR3 DNA reads TGCGCCAGCACCCGAACCCCGGGAGTCCGAGAGACCCAGTACTTC. This translates into CASTRTPGVRETQYF. This chain joins TRBV4-1 and TRBJ2-5, with D tentatively TRBD2 (6 bases). Germline values: CDR1 MGHRA, CDR2 YSYEKL. V was pared by 7 bases and J by 4 bases, with 19 bases between. There are 15 residues in the CDR3.

The chain joins TRBV7-8 to TRBJ1-3; D not resolved. Trimming stripped 0 bases from V and 5 bases from J, with 14 bases between. CDR3 length: 16 residues. Germline V gene lookup returns CDR1 SGHVS and CDR2 FQNEAQ. The chain's CDR3 is CASSLADNVRRNTIYF. DNA of the CDR3: TGTGCCAGCAGCTTAGCCGATAACGTCAGGCGAAACACCATATATTTT. Full variable domain (outside the CDR3, taken from reference TRBV7-8 and TRBJ1-3): GAGVSQSPRYKVAKRGQDVALRCDPISGHVSLFWYQQALGQGPEFLTYFQNEAQLDKSGLPSDRFFAERPEGSVSTLKIQRTQQEDSAVYLCASSLADNVRRNTIYFGEGSWLTVV.

This clonotype was seen more than once but under ten times. The CDR3 DNA reads as TGTGCCAGCAGAAGCAGCGGGGGGGGCGATGAGCAGTTCTTC. Protein product: CASRSSGGGDEQFF. The genes are TRBV6-6 and TRBJ2-1; 10 positions agree with TRBD2. The CDR3 length is 14 residues. Germline V lookup: CDR1 MNHNY, CDR2 SVGAGI (reference sequence). J was trimmed by 8 bases and V by 6 bases; bases with no gene match: 7.

The sample holds a few counts of this clonotype. The V gene is TRBV4-2, the J gene TRBJ1-1; D is unresolved. V lost 0 bases and J lost 3, with 11 bases in between. CDR1 LGHNA and CDR2 YNFKEQ come from the germline V gene. There are 15 residues in the CDR3. DNA for the CDR3: TGTGCCAGCAGCCAAGACCCCGGGTCGGACACTGAAGCTTTCTTT. It is translated as CASSQDPGSDTEAFF.

The V gene is TRBV11-2, the J gene TRBJ2-6; D is unclear. Germline V lookup: CDR1 SGHAT, CDR2 FQNNGV. V was trimmed by 2 bases and J by 1 base, leaving 6 bases between them. The CDR3 consists of 15 residues. The CDR3, as DNA: TGTGCCAGCAGCTTACCACTTTCTGGGGCCAACGTCCTGACTTTC. Its protein product is CASSLPLSGANVLTF.

The V call is TRBV5-6, the J call TRBJ2-5; D unclear. This CDR3 is built from 15 residues. Germline V gives CDR1 SGHDT, CDR2 YYEEEE. The V gene lost 6 bases and the J gene lost 2 bases, with 17 bases spanning the gap. This CDR3 is CASNRSPRLQETQYF. The CDR3 nucleotides are TGTGCCAGCAACCGCTCCCCTAGGTTGCAAGAGACCCAGTACTTC.

The chain recombines TRBV28 with TRBJ2-7; the D is unclear. CDR1 is MDHEN, CDR2 SYDVKM, per germline. The CDR3 contains 15 residues. Trimming cost V 2 bases and J 2 bases, with 13 bases left between them. CDR3 sequence (DNA): TGTGCCAGCAGTTTACTCTACGGACCTCCCTACGAGCAGTACTTC. It yields the protein CASSLLYGPPYEQYF.

This clonotype has more than one count but fewer than ten. The rearrangement links TRBV20-1 to TRBJ1-6; a weak D match, TRBD1 (6 bases). V was pared by 1 base and J by 1 base, with 11 bases between. This CDR3 region has 16 residues. Per germline, CDR1 DFQATT and CDR2 SNEGSKA (reference sequence). The CDR3 nucleotides are TGCAGTGCTAGAGCTCCCCAGGGGTCCTATAATTCACCCCTCCACTTT. The encoded protein is CSARAPQGSYNSPLHF.

This clonotype was picked up a small number of times. In DNA, the CDR3 is TGTGCCTGGAGTGTACTAAGAGGGGGGCCCTATGGCTACACCTTC. Protein sequence: CAWSVLRGGPYGYTF. This chain links TRBV30 with TRBJ1-2, with TRBD1 as a possible D gene (6 bases). Trimming stripped 0 bases from V and 4 bases from J, with 15 bases between. The CDR3 loop spans 15 amino acids. Germline values: CDR1 GTSNPN, CDR2 SVGIG (reference sequence).

The genes are TRBV29-1 and TRBJ1-2, with TRBD1 identical over 8 bases. The CDR3 is 12 amino acids. V was pared by 7 bases and J by 4 bases, with 5 bases of the junction left unmatched. The germline gives CDR1 SQVTM, CDR2 ANQGSEA. Here the CDR3 reads CSAGGQAYGYTF. CDR3 nucleotide sequence: TGCAGCGCCGGGGGACAGGCCTATGGCTACACCTTC. The variable domain in full, with the rest retrieved from reference TRBV29-1 and TRBJ1-2, is SAVISQKPSRDICQRGTSLTIQCQVDSQVTMMFWYRQQPGQSLTLIATANQGSEATYESGFVIDKFPISRPNLTFSTLTVSNMSPEDSSIYLCSAGGQAYGYTFGSGTRLTVV.

The chain couples TRBV20-1 to TRBJ2-2; 8 bases align to TRBD2. Trimming at V came to 1 base and at J to 5 bases, leaving 9 bases not matched to a gene. CDR3 size: 16 residues. In germline, CDR1 is DFQATT, CDR2 SNEGSKA (reference sequence). CDR3 region: CSARGRERGWTGELFF. The CDR3, as DNA: TGCAGTGCTAGAGGTCGGGAGCGGGGGTGGACCGGGGAGCTGTTTTTT.

Concerning this clonotype: At one end the junction does not follow the germline gene, possibly because of a read error. The chain uses TRBV20-1 and TRBJ2-3; 10 bases are shared with TRBD2. Germline V gene sequence: CDR1 DFQATT, CDR2 SNEGSKA (reference sequence). This CDR3 comprises 14 residues. The CDR3 DNA sequence: TGCAGTACTAGACTAGCGGGTGTCACAGATACGCAGTATTTT. Translated, it gives CSTRLAGVTDTQYF.

This chain links TRBV7-2 with TRBJ2-7; TRBD2 aligns across 11 bases. V was clipped by 5 bases and J by 10 bases; unmatched bases: 10. The CDR3 covers 14 residues. The germline gives CDR1 SGHTA, CDR2 FQGNSA. CDR3 sequence reads: CASSRAGTSGHQYF. Written as DNA, the CDR3 is TGTGCCAGCAGCCGAGCCGGGACTAGCGGTCACCAGTACTTC.

In this sample, this clonotype turned up many times. The V gene is TRBV7-8, the J gene TRBJ2-4; 7 bases line up with TRBD1. The V gene's germline CDR1 is SGHVS and CDR2 FQNEAQ. This CDR3 has 16 amino acids. V shed 5 bases, J shed 3 bases, and the junction held 10 bases outside the gene matches. In DNA form, the CDR3 reads TGTGCCAGCAGCATCAGACAGGGTTTCGGCAAAAACATTCAGTACTTC. Its protein product is CASSIRQGFGKNIQYF.

With respect to this clonotype: An end of the junction differs from the germline gene, which may be a read error. The chain is built from TRBV5-4 and TRBJ2-3; D not certain. This CDR3 comprises 12 residues. The germline V gene encodes CDR1 SGHNT and CDR2 YYREEE (reference sequence). The CDR3 coding sequence is TGTGCCAGCAGCTTGGACACAAATACGCAGTATTTT. Its protein is CASSLDTNTQYF.

In the case of this clonotype: Compared with germline, one end of the junction differs, possibly owing to a read error. The J gene is TRBJ2-7, the V gene TRBV7-2; possibly TRBD1 for D (5 bases). This CDR3 has 13 amino acids. The germline V gene encodes CDR1 SGHTA and CDR2 FQGNSA. Written as DNA, the CDR3 is TGTGCCAGCACCAGGGTTCCCCCCTACAAGCAGTACTTC. Its translation: CASTRVPPYKQYF. Filled out from reference TRBV7-2 and TRBJ2-7, the complete variable domain reads GAGVSQSPSNKVTEKGKDVELRCDPISGHTALYWYRQSLGQGLEFLIYFQGNSAPDKSGLPSDRFSAERTGGSVSTLTIQRTQQEDSAVYLCASTRVPPYKQYFGPGTRLTVT.

The chain has TRBV20-1 and TRBJ1-5; a weak D match, TRBD1 (5 bases). The CDR3 covers 12 residues. V was pared by 4 bases and J by 7 bases, with 11 bases between. CDR1 DFQATT and CDR2 SNEGSKA come from the germline V gene (reference sequence). The CDR3 region is CSATAGSQPQHF. As DNA, the CDR3 is TGCAGTGCTACCGCAGGGAGCCAGCCCCAGCATTTT.

V usage is TRBV4-3 and J usage is TRBJ1-5; a possible D gene is TRBD1 (5 bases). The V gene's germline CDR1 is LGHNA and CDR2 YSLEER. This CDR3 contains 15 residues. V was trimmed by 2 bases and J by 2 bases, leaving 10 bases between them. The CDR3 spells CASSQQLGGNQPQHF. Here the CDR3 DNA reads TGCGCCAGCAGCCAACAACTGGGGGGCAATCAGCCCCAGCATTTT.

The rearrangement links TRBV19 to TRBJ2-2, with D perhaps TRBD1 or TRBD2 (6 bases each). The CDR3 sequence is 15 residues long. V dropped 1 base and J dropped 7 bases, with 13 bases sitting between them. Germline lookup yields CDR1 LNHDA and CDR2 SQIVND (reference sequence). The CDR3 DNA follows: TGTGCCAGTAGTATAGGCTTCGGGGGCGTCGGGGAGCTGTTTTTT. Residues: CASSIGFGGVGELFF.

This chain links TRBV24-1 with TRBJ1-2; the D gene is possibly TRBD1 (5 bases). Trimming took off 0 bases at V and 2 bases at J, with 9 bases between the two ends. CDR1 KGHDR and CDR2 SFDVKD come from the germline V gene. This CDR3 has 15 amino acids. The CDR3 reads CATSDLKGLNYGYTF. In DNA, the CDR3 is TGTGCCACCAGTGATTTGAAGGGGCTCAACTATGGCTACACCTTC.

The chain's CDR3 is CASRPAANYGYTF. The CDR3 DNA reads TGTGCCAGTAGGCCGGCCGCTAACTATGGCTACACCTTC. The chain employs TRBV19 and TRBJ1-2; D uncertain. Germline V lookup: CDR1 LNHDA, CDR2 SQIVND (reference sequence). The CDR3 extends over 13 amino acids. Between the trimmed V and J ends, which lost 6 bases and 0 bases, there was a span of 8 bases. Combining the CDR3 with reference TRBV19 and TRBJ1-2 gives the whole variable domain DGGITQSPKYLFRKEGQNVTLSCEQNLNHDAMYWYRQDPGQGLRLIYYSQIVNDFQKGDIAEGYSVSREKKESFPLTVTSAQKNPTAFYLCASRPAANYGYTFGSGTRLTVV.

A word on this clonotype: A much larger clone differs by one base, so this may be a read error. The rearrangement uses TRBV7-2 and TRBJ2-5; no firm D call. This CDR3 has 13 amino acids. The ends were cut back, 3 bases at V and 7 bases at J, with 12 bases in the middle. The V gene's germline CDR1 is SGHTA and CDR2 FQGNSA. The CDR3 is CASSFLTTRTQYF. CDR3 coding DNA: TGTGCCAGCAGCTTCCTGACCACCCGGACCCAGTACTTC.

This chain links TRBV2 with TRBJ2-7; D call uncertain. Germline V gives CDR1 SNHLY, CDR2 FYNNEI. The CDR3 consists of 12 residues. V was cut by 7 bases and J by 1 base, with 8 bases left in between. CDR3 sequence (DNA): TGTGCCAGCAAGCCGGAATCCTACGAGCAGTACTTC. As protein: CASKPESYEQYF.

The rearrangement joins TRBV12-5 to TRBJ2-7, with 7 bases aligning to TRBD2. This CDR3 has 13 residues. J gave up 6 bases and V 3 bases, and 5 bases lay outside the gene matches. Per the germline V gene, CDR1 is LGHNT and CDR2 is FRNRAP. The CDR3 loop is CASGFGRETEQYF. The CDR3 nucleotides read TGTGCTAGTGGTTTCGGGCGGGAGACCGAGCAGTACTTC.

The chain combines TRBV6-6 with TRBJ2-1; D is undetermined. This CDR3 has 15 amino acids. The ends were cut back, 0 bases at V and 4 bases at J, with 10 bases in the middle. Germline-derived CDR1 and CDR2 are MNHNY and SVGAGI (reference sequence). The CDR3 bases are TGTGCCAGCAGTTACTCGCTGGCTCGTTACAATGAGCAGTTCTTC. It codes for CASSYSLARYNEQFF.